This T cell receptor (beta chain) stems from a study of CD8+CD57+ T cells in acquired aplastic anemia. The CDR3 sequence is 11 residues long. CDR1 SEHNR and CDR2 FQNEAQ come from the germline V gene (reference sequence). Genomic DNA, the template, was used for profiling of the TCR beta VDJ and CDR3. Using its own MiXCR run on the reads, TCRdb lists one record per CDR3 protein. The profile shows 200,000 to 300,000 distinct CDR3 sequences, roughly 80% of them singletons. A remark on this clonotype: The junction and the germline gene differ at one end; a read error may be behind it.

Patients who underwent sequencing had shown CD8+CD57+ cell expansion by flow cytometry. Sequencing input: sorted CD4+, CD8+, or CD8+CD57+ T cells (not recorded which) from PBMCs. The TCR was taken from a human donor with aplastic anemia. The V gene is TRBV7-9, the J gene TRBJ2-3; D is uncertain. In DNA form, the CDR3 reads TGTGCCAGCAGCTACAAAAGAAGGCGGTGTTTT. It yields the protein CASSYKRRRCF.